Listed here are 23 T cell receptor beta chains from one sample, sequenced in a study of cytomegalovirus exposure and HLA in healthy donors. With 60 Vbeta and 13 Jbeta primers, the PCR was carried out. Using immunoSEQ multiplex PCR, the repertoire was profiled, and TCRdb retains in-frame clones only, with some absent. The table lists around 150,000 clones, with 1.3% in the top ten. Sequencing used PBMCs. The receptors originated from a woman aged 60-70 years in good health and CMV-seronegative.

The rearrangement joins TRBV7-9 to TRBJ2-7, with 7 bases that match TRBD2. The length of the CDR3 is 14 residues. Germline trimming cut 5 bases from V and 5 bases from J; bases unmatched to any gene: 9. Germline CDR1 and CDR2: SEHNR and FQNEAQ (reference sequence). The CDR3 reads CASSPGLDFHEQYF. The CDR3 DNA follows: TGTGCCAGCAGCCCCGGACTAGACTTCCACGAGCAGTACTTC.

V and J are TRBV30 and TRBJ2-1; 10 bases align to TRBD2. CDR3 size: 12 residues. Trimming cost V 2 bases and J 15 bases; bases outside gene matches: 7. From germline, CDR1 is GTSNPN and CDR2 SVGIG (reference sequence). This CDR3 is CAWSPSGRAGFF. CDR3 bases: TGTGCCTGGAGTCCCAGCGGGAGGGCTGGGTTCTTC. The complete variable domain, with remaining parts taken from reference TRBV30 and TRBJ2-1, reads SQTIHQWPATLVQPVGSPLSLECTVEGTSNPNLYWYRQAAGRGLQLLFYSVGIGQISSEVPQNLSASRPQDRQFILSSKKLLLSDSGFYLCAWSPSGRAGFFGPGTRLTVL.

This rearrangement joins TRBV5-1 to TRBJ2-5, with D possibly TRBD2 on 6 matching bases. Trimming removed 4 bases from V and 11 bases from J, with 21 bases in between. Germline values: CDR1 SGHRS, CDR2 YFSETQ. The CDR3 sequence is 14 residues long. The CDR3 protein is CASSLGGGPREQYF. CDR3 coding DNA: TGCGCCAGCAGCCTTGGGGGTGGGCCCCGGGAGCAGTACTTC.

This rearrangement joins TRBV30 to TRBJ1-1, with 7 bases that match TRBD1. This CDR3 has 12 amino acids. Germline CDR1 is GTSNPN and CDR2 is SVGIG (reference sequence). V trimming: 0 bases; J trimming: 10 bases; junction bases outside the gene matches: 5. DNA for the CDR3: TGTGCCTGGAGTGTTAAGACAGGGAGAGCTTTCTTT. This translates into CAWSVKTGRAFF.

The chain has TRBV15 and TRBJ1-5, with no clear D. The CDR3 has 15 residues. In germline, CDR1 is LNHNV, CDR2 YYDKDF (reference sequence). V lost 1 base to trimming and J lost 5 bases, with 12 bases between them. The CDR3 reads CATSRGRDIYQPQHF. The CDR3 coding sequence is TGTGCCACCAGCAGAGGCCGGGATATCTATCAGCCCCAGCATTTT.

The chain is built from TRBV2 and TRBJ2-5; 10 nucleotides match TRBD1. The length of the CDR3 is 13 residues. With V trimmed by 6 bases and J by 7 bases, 5 bases remained unmatched. Germline CDR1 SNHLY, CDR2 FYNNEI. The DNA for the CDR3 is TGTGCCAGCAGCGGACAGGGGGTCGGGACCCAGTACTTC. Its translation: CASSGQGVGTQYF.

V and J are TRBV10-2 and TRBJ2-5; possibly TRBD1 for D (6 bases). There are 11 residues in the CDR3. The V gene lost 7 bases and the J gene lost 5 bases, with 8 bases spanning the gap. Germline V gene lookup returns CDR1 WSHSY and CDR2 SAAADI. The CDR3, as DNA: TGCGCCAGCATCACAGGGGAGACCCAGTACTTC. Its protein product is CASITGETQYF.

The gene calls are TRBV7-9 and TRBJ1-2; 9 bases match TRBD1. Trimming at V came to 2 bases and at J to 7 bases, leaving 5 bases not matched to a gene. Germline V CDR1 and CDR2: SEHNR, FQNEAQ (reference sequence). The CDR3 runs 14 residues. For the CDR3, the DNA is TGTGCCAGCAGCTTAAGGGACAGGGACATTGGCTACACCTTC. It specifies CASSLRDRDIGYTF.

The CDR3 sequence is CASSPDRVRGVNTEAFF. In nucleotides, the CDR3 is TGTGCCAGCTCACCCGACAGGGTTAGGGGTGTGAACACTGAAGCTTTCTTT. The chain combines TRBV18 with TRBJ1-1; 7 bases fit TRBD1. This CDR3 spans 17 amino acids. Germline V gene lookup returns CDR1 KGHSH and CDR2 LQKENI. V dropped 3 bases and J dropped 0; count of bases not matched to a gene: 10.

V is TRBV11-3 and J is TRBJ2-3, with TRBD2 identical over 7 bases. After removal of 1 base from V and 2 bases from J, the junction contained 15 bases not matched to a gene. Germline loops: CDR1 SGHNT, CDR2 YENEEA. The CDR3 length is 19 residues. This CDR3 reads CASSLGTMAAGTLTDTQYF. The CDR3 region has the DNA TGTGCCAGCAGCTTAGGAACCATGGCAGCGGGAACCCTCACAGATACGCAGTATTTT.

On this clone itself: This sample includes further DNA sequences coding for the same CDR3. The chain uses TRBV5-1 and TRBJ2-2; tentative D call: TRBD1 (5 bases). Germline V gene sequence: CDR1 SGHRS, CDR2 YFSETQ. Trimming removed 3 bases from V and 1 base from J, with 7 bases in between. CDR3 length: 14 residues. The CDR3 loop reads CASSSGQNTGELFF. CDR3 DNA: TGCGCCAGCAGCTCCGGACAGAACACCGGGGAGCTGTTTTTT.

The chain combines TRBV7-9 with TRBJ2-3; the D gene is possibly TRBD1 (5 bases). V dropped 6 bases and J dropped 6 bases, with 7 bases sitting between them. The CDR3 loop spans 11 amino acids. CDR1 and CDR2 (germline): SEHNR, FQNEAQ (reference sequence). Here the CDR3 DNA reads TGTGCCAGCAGTGCAGGGGATACGCAGTATTTT. Its translation: CASSAGDTQYF.

The rearrangement links TRBV19 to TRBJ1-1; 7 bases map to TRBD1. The germline CDR1 and CDR2 sequences are LNHDA and SQIVND (reference sequence). The length of the CDR3 is 15 residues. Trimming cost V 3 bases and J 5 bases; bases outside gene matches: 9. CDR3 amino acids: CASSIRGTEGTEAFF. DNA for the CDR3: TGTGCCAGTAGTATCAGGGGGACAGAAGGGACTGAAGCTTTCTTT.

The chain has TRBV15 and TRBJ1-5; D is uncertain. Germline loops: CDR1 LNHNV, CDR2 YYDKDF (reference sequence). V gave up 0 bases and J gave up 7 bases, with 7 bases separating them. The CDR3 runs to 13 residues. CDR3 DNA: TGTGCCACCAGCAGAGATGCGGCGCAGCCCCAGCATTTT. It encodes CATSRDAAQPQHF.

The chain is built from TRBV29-1 and TRBJ1-1; TRBD1 agrees at 9 bases. Trimming removed 4 bases from V and 6 bases from J; junction bases left unmatched: 12. The germline V gene has CDR1 SQVTM and CDR2 ANQGSEA. This CDR3 spans 15 amino acids. In nucleotides, the CDR3 is TGCAGCGTTGTTTACAGGGGGCATTATGTCGCTGAAGCTTTCTTT. Amino acid sequence: CSVVYRGHYVAEAFF.

The CDR3 bases are TGTGCCTGGAGTGTAAGGACTAGCGGGAGGAGGCCCTACAATGAGCAGTTCTTC. Translation: CAWSVRTSGRRPYNEQFF. The chain employs TRBV30 and TRBJ2-1, with TRBD2 identical over 14 bases. Per germline, CDR1 GTSNPN and CDR2 SVGIG (reference sequence). J was trimmed by 2 bases and V by 0 bases; bases with no gene match: 6. CDR3 length equals 18 residues.

The chain is built from TRBV5-6 and TRBJ2-5, with 14 bases aligning to TRBD2. Germline CDR1 SGHDT, CDR2 YYEEEE. V lost 4 bases, J lost 0 bases, and 2 bases stayed unmatched. The CDR3 loop spans 16 amino acids. CDR3 DNA: TGTGCCAGCAGCCGACTAGCGGGGGGGTACCAAGAGACCCAGTACTTC. It encodes CASSRLAGGYQETQYF.

The chain links TRBV5-1 to TRBJ2-7; perhaps TRBD2 as D (6 bases). With 4 bases removed from V and 13 bases from J, the gap between germline ends came to 15 bases. The CDR3 is made up of 11 amino acids. Germline CDR1 reads SGHRS; CDR2 reads YFSETQ. The CDR3 nucleotides read TGCGCCAGCAGCGGAGGGACGGCTCGTTACTTC. Its protein is CASSGGTARYF.

The chain uses TRBV15 and TRBJ1-1; D gene uncertain. Germline assignment: CDR1 LNHNV and CDR2 YYDKDF (reference sequence). The ends were cut back, 5 bases at V and 4 bases at J, with 8 bases in the middle. This CDR3 spans 12 amino acids. The CDR3 protein is CATSHGGTEAFF. The CDR3 coding sequence is TGTGCCACCAGCCACGGCGGCACTGAAGCTTTCTTT.

The chain uses TRBV7-3 and TRBJ2-2, with D perhaps TRBD1 (6 bases). The CDR3 is made up of 14 amino acids. Germline V gives CDR1 SGHTA, CDR2 FQGTGA. V was cut by 5 bases and J by 7 bases, with 14 bases left in between. The CDR3 region is CASSPTGSSGELFF. CDR3 DNA sequence: TGTGCCAGCAGCCCCACAGGGAGTAGCGGGGAGCTGTTTTTT. Based on the CDR3 plus reference TRBV7-3 and TRBJ2-2, the full variable domain is GAGVSQTPSNKVTEKGKYVELRCDPISGHTALYWYRQSLGQGPEFLIYFQGTGAADDSGLPNDRFFAVRPEGSVSTLKIQRTERGDSAVYLCASSPTGSSGELFFGEGSRLTVL.

The rearrangement uses TRBV9 and TRBJ2-1; the D is unclear. CDR3 length: 18 residues. Germline V CDR1 and CDR2: SGDLS, YYNGEE. Trimming took off 0 bases at V and 2 bases at J, with 18 bases between the two ends. The chain's CDR3 is CASSVALPPRGPYNEQFF. The CDR3 region has the DNA TGTGCCAGCAGCGTAGCTTTACCCCCCCGTGGGCCCTACAATGAGCAGTTCTTC.

The genes are TRBV7-8 and TRBJ2-1; 9 nucleotides line up with TRBD1. CDR3 length: 16 residues. The germline CDR1 and CDR2 sequences are SGHVS and FQNEAQ. V was clipped by 5 bases and J by 3 bases; unmatched bases: 8. The CDR3 nucleotides read TGTGCCAGCAGCCAATTCCGGGACAGGGTCTACAATGAGCAGTTCTTC. This codes for CASSQFRDRVYNEQFF.

The chain links TRBV15 to TRBJ2-2; tentative D call: TRBD1 (6 bases). This CDR3 has 15 amino acids. Trimming took off 1 base at V and 5 bases at J, with 11 bases between the two ends. Per germline, CDR1 LNHNV and CDR2 YYDKDF (reference sequence). The CDR3 bases are TGTGCCACCAGCAGAGGCAGGGGAACGACCGGGGAGCTGTTTTTT. Translation: CATSRGRGTTGELFF.